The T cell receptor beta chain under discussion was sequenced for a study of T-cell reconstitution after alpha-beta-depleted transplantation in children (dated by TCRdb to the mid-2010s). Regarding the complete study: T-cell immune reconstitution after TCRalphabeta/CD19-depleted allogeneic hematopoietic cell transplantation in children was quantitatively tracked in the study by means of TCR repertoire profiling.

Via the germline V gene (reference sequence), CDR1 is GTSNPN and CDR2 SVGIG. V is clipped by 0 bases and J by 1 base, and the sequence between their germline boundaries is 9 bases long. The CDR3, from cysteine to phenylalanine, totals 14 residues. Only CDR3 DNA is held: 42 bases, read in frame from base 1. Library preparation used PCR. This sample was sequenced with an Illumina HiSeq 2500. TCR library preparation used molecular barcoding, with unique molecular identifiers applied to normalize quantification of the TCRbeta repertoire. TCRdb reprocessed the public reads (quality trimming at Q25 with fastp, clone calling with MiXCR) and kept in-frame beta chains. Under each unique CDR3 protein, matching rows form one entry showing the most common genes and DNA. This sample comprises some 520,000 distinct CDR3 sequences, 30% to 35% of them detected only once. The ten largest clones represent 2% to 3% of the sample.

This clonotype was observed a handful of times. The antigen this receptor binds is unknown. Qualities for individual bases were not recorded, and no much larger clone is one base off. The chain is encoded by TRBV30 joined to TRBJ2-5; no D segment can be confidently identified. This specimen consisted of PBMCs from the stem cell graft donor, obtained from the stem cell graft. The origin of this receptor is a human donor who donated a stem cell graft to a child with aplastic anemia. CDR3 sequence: CAWSVLLFQETQYF. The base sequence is TGTGCCTGGAGTGTACTTCTTTTCCAAGAGACCCAGTACTTC.